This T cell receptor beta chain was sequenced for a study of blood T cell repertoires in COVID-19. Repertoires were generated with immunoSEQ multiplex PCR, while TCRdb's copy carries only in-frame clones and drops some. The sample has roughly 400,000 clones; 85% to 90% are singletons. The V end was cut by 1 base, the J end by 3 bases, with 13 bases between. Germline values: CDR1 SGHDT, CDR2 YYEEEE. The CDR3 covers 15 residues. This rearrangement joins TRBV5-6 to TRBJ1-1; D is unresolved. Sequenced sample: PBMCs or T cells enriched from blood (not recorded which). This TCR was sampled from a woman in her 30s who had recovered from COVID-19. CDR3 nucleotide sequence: TGTGCCAGCAGCTTGAATACGATTCGGGACACTGAAGCTTTCTTT. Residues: CASSLNTIRDTEAFF.